Listed below are T cell receptor beta chains from one sample, sequenced in a study of control samples from healthy donors and cancer patients. Libraries were prepared by immunoSEQ multiplex PCR; TCRdb keeps only in-frame clonotypes and omits some of them. Of 74,000 or so clones listed, about 91% are singletons. Sample: blood. The receptor source for this set is a man in his forties or fifties in good health. CDR3s include the opening cysteine and the closing phenylalanine or tryptophan. The order of the fields is J gene, V gene, D gene, CDR3 DNA, CDR3 protein. D genes are given only for firm matches.

j_call: TRBJ2-1
v_call: TRBV30
d_call: .
cdr3_nt: TGTGCCTGGAGTGTAGGACAGCCATACTACAATGAGCAGTTCTTC
cdr3_aa: CAWSVGQPYYNEQFF

j_call: TRBJ1-6
v_call: TRBV11-2
d_call: .
cdr3_nt: TGTGCCAGCACCCTGGGGCAGTTTAATTCACCCCTCCACTTT
cdr3_aa: CASTLGQFNSPLHF

j_call: TRBJ2-5
v_call: TRBV7-6
d_call: .
cdr3_nt: TGTGCCAGCAGCTTAGCGCCTGATAGAAAAGAGACCCAGTACTTC
cdr3_aa: CASSLAPDRKETQYF

j_call: TRBJ2-1
v_call: TRBV30
d_call: TRBD2
cdr3_nt: TGTGCCTGGAGTGCCATCTTAGGACTAGCGGGGGCTTACAATGAGCAGTTCTTC
cdr3_aa: CAWSAILGLAGAYNEQFF

j_call: TRBJ1-1
v_call: TRBV9
d_call: .
cdr3_nt: TGTGCCAGCAGCCACGGACAAGAAGCTTTCTTT
cdr3_aa: CASSHGQEAFF

j_call: TRBJ1-1
v_call: TRBV9
d_call: .
cdr3_nt: TGTGCCAGCAGCGTAGGGGGCGAGTCCACTGAAGCTTTCTTT
cdr3_aa: CASSVGGESTEAFF

j_call: TRBJ2-7
v_call: TRBV6-5
d_call: TRBD2
cdr3_nt: TGTGCCAGCAGTTACCCACTAGCGGCTACCTACGAGCAGTACTTC
cdr3_aa: CASSYPLAATYEQYF

j_call: TRBJ1-2
v_call: TRBV4-2
d_call: .
cdr3_nt: TGTGCCAGCAGCCAAGAGGGTCCCTACTATGGCTACACCTTC
cdr3_aa: CASSQEGPYYGYTF

j_call: TRBJ2-5
v_call: TRBV7-7
d_call: TRBD1
cdr3_nt: TGTGCTAGCAGCTTACACAGGGGAGAGACCCAGTACTTC
cdr3_aa: CASSLHRGETQYF

j_call: TRBJ2-2
v_call: TRBV6-5
d_call: .
cdr3_nt: TGTGCCAGCAGTTACGGGGCCGATACCGGGGAGCTGTTTTTT
cdr3_aa: CASSYGADTGELFF

j_call: TRBJ1-3
v_call: TRBV7-9
d_call: .
cdr3_nt: TGTGCCAGCAGCTTAGATATCAGCTCTGGAAACACCATATATTTT
cdr3_aa: CASSLDISSGNTIYF

j_call: TRBJ1-6
v_call: TRBV7-9
d_call: .
cdr3_nt: TGTGCCAGCAGCTCCCATAATTCACCCCTCCACTTT
cdr3_aa: CASSSHNSPLHF

j_call: TRBJ2-7
v_call: TRBV19
d_call: .
cdr3_nt: TGTGCCAGTAGTTTCGGCCAGGGTGAGCAGTACTTC
cdr3_aa: CASSFGQGEQYF

j_call: TRBJ2-2
v_call: TRBV6-2/TRBV6-3
d_call: .
cdr3_nt: TGTGCCAGCAGTTACACTTCTGGGGCCGGCACCGGGGAGCTGTTTTTT
cdr3_aa: CASSYTSGAGTGELFF

j_call: TRBJ2-1
v_call: TRBV7-2
d_call: TRBD2
cdr3_nt: TGTGCCAGCAGCCGCCTGACTAGCGGGGGCCCCCTTTGGAGGAAGCAGTTCTTC
cdr3_aa: CASSRLTSGGPLWRKQFF

j_call: TRBJ2-5
v_call: TRBV14
d_call: .
cdr3_nt: TGTGCCAGCAGCCAAAGAATCGGGGCGGGGGAGACCCAGTACTTC
cdr3_aa: CASSQRIGAGETQYF

j_call: TRBJ1-4
v_call: TRBV15
d_call: TRBD1
cdr3_nt: TGTGCCACCAGCAGGGACAGGGAGAATGAAAAACTGTTTTTT
cdr3_aa: CATSRDRENEKLFF

j_call: TRBJ2-7
v_call: TRBV6-2/TRBV6-3
d_call: .
cdr3_nt: TGTGCCAGCAGTTACCCGAGCTACGAGCAGTACTTC
cdr3_aa: CASSYPSYEQYF

j_call: TRBJ2-2
v_call: TRBV27
d_call: .
cdr3_nt: TGTGCCAGCAGTGCCGATCCGAGGGTGGGCGGGGAGCTGTTTTTT
cdr3_aa: CASSADPRVGGELFF

j_call: TRBJ1-1
v_call: TRBV7-6
d_call: .
cdr3_nt: TGTGCCAGCAGCTCCTCAAGGACGGGGGGCGCTGAAGCTTTCTTT
cdr3_aa: CASSSSRTGGAEAFF